The present entry profiles one T cell receptor (beta chain) with its context. PCR was run on genomic DNA. Amplification of the beta chain CDR3 used 30 forward and 13 reverse multiplex primers. TCRdb recomputed calls from the multiplex PCR reads with MiXCR, one row per CDR3 protein. Here the sample spans approximately 260,000 distinct CDR3 sequences, 47% being singletons. The data stem from a study of type 1 and type 2 diabetes patients. At the level of the study: Samples came from type 1 diabetic, type 2 diabetic or nondiabetic people, recruited in China. Across the study, about 20 million paired-end reads were produced.

The CDR3 consists of 14 residues. Germline loops: CDR1 SGHTA, CDR2 FQGNSA. V gave up 0 bases and J gave up 3 bases, with 9 bases separating them. The sample was peripheral blood mononuclear cells (PBMCs). This receptor was taken from a young man with type 2 diabetes. The chain combines TRBV7-2 with TRBJ2-7, with D possibly being TRBD2 (5 bases). The CDR3 nucleotides read TGTGCCAGCAGCTTAGCCGGGATAAACTACGAGCAGTACTTC. It codes for CASSLAGINYEQYF.